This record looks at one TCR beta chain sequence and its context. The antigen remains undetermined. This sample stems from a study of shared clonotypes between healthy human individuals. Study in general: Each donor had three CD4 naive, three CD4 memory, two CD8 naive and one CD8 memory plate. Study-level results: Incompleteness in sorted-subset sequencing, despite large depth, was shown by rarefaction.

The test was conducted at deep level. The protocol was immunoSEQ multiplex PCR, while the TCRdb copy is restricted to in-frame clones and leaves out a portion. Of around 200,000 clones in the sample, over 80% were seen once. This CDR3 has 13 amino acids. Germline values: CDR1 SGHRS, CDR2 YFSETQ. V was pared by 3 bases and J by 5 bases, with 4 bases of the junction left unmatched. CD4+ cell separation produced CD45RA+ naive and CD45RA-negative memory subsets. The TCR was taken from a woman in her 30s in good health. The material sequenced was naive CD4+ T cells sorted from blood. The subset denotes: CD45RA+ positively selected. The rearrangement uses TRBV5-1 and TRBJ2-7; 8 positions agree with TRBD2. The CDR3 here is CASSSGLGDEQYF. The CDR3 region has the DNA TGCGCCAGCAGCTCGGGACTAGGTGACGAGCAGTACTTC.